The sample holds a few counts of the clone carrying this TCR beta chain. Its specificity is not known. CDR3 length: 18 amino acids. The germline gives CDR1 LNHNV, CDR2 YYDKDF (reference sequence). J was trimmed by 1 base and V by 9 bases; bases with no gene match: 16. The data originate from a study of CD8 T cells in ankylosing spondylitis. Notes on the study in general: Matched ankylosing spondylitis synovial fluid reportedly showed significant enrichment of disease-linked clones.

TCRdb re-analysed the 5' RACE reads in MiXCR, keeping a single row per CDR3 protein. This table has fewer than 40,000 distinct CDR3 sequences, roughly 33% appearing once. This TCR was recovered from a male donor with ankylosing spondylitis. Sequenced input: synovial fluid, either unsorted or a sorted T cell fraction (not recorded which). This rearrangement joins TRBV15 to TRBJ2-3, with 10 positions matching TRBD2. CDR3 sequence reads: CATRWSILAGAGTDTQYF. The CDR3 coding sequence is TGTGCCACGAGATGGTCGATTCTAGCGGGAGCCGGCACAGATACGCAGTATTTT. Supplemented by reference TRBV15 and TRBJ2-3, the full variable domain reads DAMVIQNPRYQVTQFGKPVTLSCSQTLNHNVMYWYQQKSSQAPKLLFHYYDKDFNNEADTPDNFQSRRPNTSFCFLDIRSPGLGDTAMYLCATRWSILAGAGTDTQYFGPGTRLTVL.